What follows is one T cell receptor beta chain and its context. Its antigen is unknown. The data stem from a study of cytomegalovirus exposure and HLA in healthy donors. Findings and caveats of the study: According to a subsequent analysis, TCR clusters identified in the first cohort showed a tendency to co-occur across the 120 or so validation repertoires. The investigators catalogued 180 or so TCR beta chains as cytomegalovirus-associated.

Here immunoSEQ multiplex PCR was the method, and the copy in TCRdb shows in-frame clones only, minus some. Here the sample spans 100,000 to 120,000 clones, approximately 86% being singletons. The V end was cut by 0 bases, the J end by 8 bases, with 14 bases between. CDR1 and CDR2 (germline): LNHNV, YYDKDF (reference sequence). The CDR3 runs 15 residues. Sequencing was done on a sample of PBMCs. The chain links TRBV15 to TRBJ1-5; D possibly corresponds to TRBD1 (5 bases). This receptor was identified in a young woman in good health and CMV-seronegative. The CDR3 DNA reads TGTGCCACCAGCAGAGATAATCAAGGGGAGGAGCCCCAGCATTTT. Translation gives CATSRDNQGEEPQHF.